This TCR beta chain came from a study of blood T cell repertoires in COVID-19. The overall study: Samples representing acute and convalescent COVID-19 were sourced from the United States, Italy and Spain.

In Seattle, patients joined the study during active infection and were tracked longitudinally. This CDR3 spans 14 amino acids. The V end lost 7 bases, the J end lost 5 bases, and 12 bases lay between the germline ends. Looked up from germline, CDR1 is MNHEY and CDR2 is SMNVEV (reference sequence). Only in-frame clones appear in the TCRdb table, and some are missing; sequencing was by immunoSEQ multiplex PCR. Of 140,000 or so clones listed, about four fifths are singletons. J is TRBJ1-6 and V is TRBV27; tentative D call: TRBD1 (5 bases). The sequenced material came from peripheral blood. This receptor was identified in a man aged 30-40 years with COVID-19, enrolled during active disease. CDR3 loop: CASNAGLNNSPLHF. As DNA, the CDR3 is TGTGCCAGCAATGCGGGACTGAATAATTCACCCCTCCACTTT.